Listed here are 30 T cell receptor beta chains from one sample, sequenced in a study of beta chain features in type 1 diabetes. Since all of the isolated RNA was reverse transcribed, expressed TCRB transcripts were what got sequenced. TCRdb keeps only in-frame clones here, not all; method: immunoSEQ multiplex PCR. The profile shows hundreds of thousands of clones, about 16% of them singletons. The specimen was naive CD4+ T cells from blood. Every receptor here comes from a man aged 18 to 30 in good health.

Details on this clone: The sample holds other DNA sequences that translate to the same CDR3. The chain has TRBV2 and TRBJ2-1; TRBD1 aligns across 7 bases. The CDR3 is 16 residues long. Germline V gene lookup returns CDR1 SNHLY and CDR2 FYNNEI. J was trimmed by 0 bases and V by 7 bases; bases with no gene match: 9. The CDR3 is CASTRQGLSSYNEQFF. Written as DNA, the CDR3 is TGTGCCAGCACTAGACAGGGCCTGAGCTCCTACAATGAGCAGTTCTTC.

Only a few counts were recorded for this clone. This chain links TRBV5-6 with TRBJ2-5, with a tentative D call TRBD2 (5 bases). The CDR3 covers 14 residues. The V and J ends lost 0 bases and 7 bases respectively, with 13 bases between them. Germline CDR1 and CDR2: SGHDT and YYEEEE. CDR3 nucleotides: TGTGCCAGCAGCTTGGAGCGGACCGCTAGGACCCAGTACTTC. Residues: CASSLERTARTQYF.

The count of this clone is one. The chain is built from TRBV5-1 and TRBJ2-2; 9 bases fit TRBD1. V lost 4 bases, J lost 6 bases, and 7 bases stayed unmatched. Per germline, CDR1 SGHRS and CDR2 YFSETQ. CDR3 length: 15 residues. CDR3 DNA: TGCGCCAGCAGCCGACAGGGGGAGTCGGCCGGGGAGCTGTTTTTT. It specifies CASSRQGESAGELFF. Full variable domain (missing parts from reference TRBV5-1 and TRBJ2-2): KAGVTQTPRYLIKTRGQQVTLSCSPISGHRSVSWYQQTPGQGLQFLFEYFSETQRNKGNFPGRFSGRQFSNSRSEMNVSTLELGDSALYLCASSRQGESAGELFFGEGSRLTVL.

The CDR3 loop reads CASSLVRDSNQPQHF. The CDR3 DNA follows: TGTGCCAGCAGCTTAGTGAGGGACAGTAATCAGCCCCAGCATTTT. V and J are TRBV7-2 and TRBJ1-5, with 7 bases identical to TRBD1. There are 15 residues in the CDR3. V shed 1 base and J 4 bases; nucleotides not matched to a gene: 4. CDR1 and CDR2 from the germline V gene are SGHTA and FQGNSA. Looking up the rest from reference TRBV7-2 and TRBJ1-5 gives the full variable domain: GAGVSQSPSNKVTEKGKDVELRCDPISGHTALYWYRQSLGQGLEFLIYFQGNSAPDKSGLPSDRFSAERTGGSVSTLTIQRTQQEDSAVYLCASSLVRDSNQPQHFGDGTRLSIL.

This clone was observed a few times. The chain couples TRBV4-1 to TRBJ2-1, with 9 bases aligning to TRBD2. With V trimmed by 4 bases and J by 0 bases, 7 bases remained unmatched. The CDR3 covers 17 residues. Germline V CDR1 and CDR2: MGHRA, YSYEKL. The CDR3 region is CASSLTQAGGSYNEQFF. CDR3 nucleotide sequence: TGCGCCAGCAGCCTTACCCAAGCGGGAGGCTCCTACAATGAGCAGTTCTTC.

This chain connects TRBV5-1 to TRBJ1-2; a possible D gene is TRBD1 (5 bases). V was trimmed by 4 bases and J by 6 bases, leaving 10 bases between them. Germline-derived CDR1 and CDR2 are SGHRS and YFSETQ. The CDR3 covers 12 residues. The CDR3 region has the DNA TGCGCCAGCAGCACGCAGGGACATGGCTACACCTTC. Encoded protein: CASSTQGHGYTF.

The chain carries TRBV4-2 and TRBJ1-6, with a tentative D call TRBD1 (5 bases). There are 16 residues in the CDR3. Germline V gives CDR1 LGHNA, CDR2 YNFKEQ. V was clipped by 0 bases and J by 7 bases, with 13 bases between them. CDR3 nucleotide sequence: TGTGCCAGCAGCCAAGATGTCGGGGGTCAAAATTCACCCCTCCACTTT. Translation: CASSQDVGGQNSPLHF.

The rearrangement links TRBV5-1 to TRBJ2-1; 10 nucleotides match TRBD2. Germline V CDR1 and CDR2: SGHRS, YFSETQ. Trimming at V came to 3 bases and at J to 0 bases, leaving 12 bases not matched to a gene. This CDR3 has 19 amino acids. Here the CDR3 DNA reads TGCGCCAGCAGCTCTTTTGGTAGCGGGGGGCCCTCCTCCTACAATGAGCAGTTCTTC. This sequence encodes CASSSFGSGGPSSYNEQFF. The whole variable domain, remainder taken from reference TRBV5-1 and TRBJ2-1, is KAGVTQTPRYLIKTRGQQVTLSCSPISGHRSVSWYQQTPGQGLQFLFEYFSETQRNKGNFPGRFSGRQFSNSRSEMNVSTLELGDSALYLCASSSFGSGGPSSYNEQFFGPGTRLTVL.

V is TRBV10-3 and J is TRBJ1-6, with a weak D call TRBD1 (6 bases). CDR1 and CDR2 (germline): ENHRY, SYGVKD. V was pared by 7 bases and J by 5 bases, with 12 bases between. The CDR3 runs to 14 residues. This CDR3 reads CAIKPRQDNSPLHF. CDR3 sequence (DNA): TGTGCCATCAAACCGAGACAGGATAATTCACCCCTCCACTTT.

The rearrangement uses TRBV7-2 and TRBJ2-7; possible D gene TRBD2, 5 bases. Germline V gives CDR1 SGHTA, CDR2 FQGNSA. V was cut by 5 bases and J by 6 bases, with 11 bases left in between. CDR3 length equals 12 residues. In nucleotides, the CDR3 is TGTGCCAGCAGCCGCTATGAGGGCGAGCAGTACTTC. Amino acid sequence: CASSRYEGEQYF.

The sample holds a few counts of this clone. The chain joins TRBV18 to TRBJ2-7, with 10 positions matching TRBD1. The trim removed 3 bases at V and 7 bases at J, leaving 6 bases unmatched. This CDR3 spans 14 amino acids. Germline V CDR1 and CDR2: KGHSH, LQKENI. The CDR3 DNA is TGTGCCAGCTCACCGGGACAGGGGCCCCCTGAGCAGTACTTC. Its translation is CASSPGQGPPEQYF.

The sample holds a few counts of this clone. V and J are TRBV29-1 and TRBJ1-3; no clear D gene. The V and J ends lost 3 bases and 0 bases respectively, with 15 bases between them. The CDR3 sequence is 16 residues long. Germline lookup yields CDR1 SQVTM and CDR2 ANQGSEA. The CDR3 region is CSVERRQASSGNTIYF. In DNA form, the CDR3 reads TGCAGCGTTGAGAGGCGGCAGGCGAGCTCTGGAAACACCATATATTTT.

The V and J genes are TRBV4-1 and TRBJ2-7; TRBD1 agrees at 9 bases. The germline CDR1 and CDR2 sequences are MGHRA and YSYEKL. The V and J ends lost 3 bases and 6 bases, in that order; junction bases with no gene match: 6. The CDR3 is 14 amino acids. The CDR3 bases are TGCGCCAGCAGCCACCTGGGACAGGGTGGCGAGCAGTACTTC. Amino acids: CASSHLGQGGEQYF.

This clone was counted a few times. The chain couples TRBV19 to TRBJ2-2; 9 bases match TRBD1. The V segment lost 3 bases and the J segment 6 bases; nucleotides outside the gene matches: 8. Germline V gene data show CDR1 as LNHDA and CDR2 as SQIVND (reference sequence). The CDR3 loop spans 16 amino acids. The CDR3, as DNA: TGTGCCAGTAGTATCCGGACAGGGGCCGTCCCCGGGGAGCTGTTTTTT. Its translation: CASSIRTGAVPGELFF.

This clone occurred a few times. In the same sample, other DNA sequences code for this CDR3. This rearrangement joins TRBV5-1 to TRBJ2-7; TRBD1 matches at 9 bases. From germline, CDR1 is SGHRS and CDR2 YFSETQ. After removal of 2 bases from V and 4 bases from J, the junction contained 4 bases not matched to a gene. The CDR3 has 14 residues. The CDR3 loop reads CASSLVQGAYEQYF. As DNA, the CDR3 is TGCGCCAGCAGCTTAGTACAGGGGGCTTACGAGCAGTACTTC.

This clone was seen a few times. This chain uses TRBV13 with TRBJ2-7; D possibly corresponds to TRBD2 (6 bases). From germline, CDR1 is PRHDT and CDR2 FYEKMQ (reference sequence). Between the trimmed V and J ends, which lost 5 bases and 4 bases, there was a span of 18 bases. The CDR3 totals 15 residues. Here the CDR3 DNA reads TGTGCCAGCAGCATCCGGGACCCCGGGAGATACGAGCAGTACTTC. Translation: CASSIRDPGRYEQYF.

CDR3 sequence reads: CSVALAPSSYEQYF. The DNA for the CDR3 is TGCAGCGTTGCACTAGCGCCGAGCTCCTACGAGCAGTACTTC. The V and J genes are TRBV29-1 and TRBJ2-5, with TRBD2 matching 7 bases. The J call may be faulty, since TRBJ2-7 better matches the DNA end. CDR1 SQVTM and CDR2 ANQGSEA come from the germline V gene. This CDR3 has 14 amino acids.

DNA for the CDR3: TGTGCCAGCAGTAATATAGGGGGGGCAGGACGGAGCTCCTACGAGCAGTACTTC. This encodes CASSNIGGAGRSSYEQYF. The chain recombines TRBV7-9 with TRBJ2-7; tentatively, D is TRBD2 (7 bases). Germline V gene lookup returns CDR1 SEHNR and CDR2 FQNEAQ (reference sequence). With 6 bases removed from V and 0 bases from J, the gap between germline ends came to 24 bases. The CDR3 is 18 residues long.

CDR3 residues: CASMLTDTQYF. For the CDR3, the DNA is TGCGCCAGCATGCTCACAGATACGCAGTATTTT. The V gene is TRBV5-1, the J gene TRBJ2-3; D gene unclear. Germline CDR1 and CDR2: SGHRS and YFSETQ. This CDR3 region has 11 residues. V was clipped by 6 bases and J by 2 bases, with 4 bases between them.

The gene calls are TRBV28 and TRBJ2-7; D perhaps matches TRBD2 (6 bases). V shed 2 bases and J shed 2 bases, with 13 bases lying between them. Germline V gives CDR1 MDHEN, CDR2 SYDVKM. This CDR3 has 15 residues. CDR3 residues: CASSLVLGGTYEQYF. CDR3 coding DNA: TGTGCCAGCAGTTTAGTATTGGGGGGAACCTACGAGCAGTACTTC.

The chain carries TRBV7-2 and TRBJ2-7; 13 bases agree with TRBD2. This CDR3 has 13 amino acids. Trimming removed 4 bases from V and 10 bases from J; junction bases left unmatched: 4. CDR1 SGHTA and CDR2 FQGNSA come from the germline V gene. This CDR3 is CASSSTSGRSQYF. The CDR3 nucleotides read TGTGCCAGCAGCTCGACTAGCGGGAGGTCTCAGTACTTC.

The CDR3: CATNSRGATDTQYF. The CDR3, as DNA: TGTGCCACCAACAGCCGGGGCGCGACAGATACGCAGTATTTT. This chain joins TRBV18 and TRBJ2-3; perhaps D is TRBD1 or TRBD2 (5 bases each). Germline-derived CDR1 and CDR2 are KGHSH and LQKENI. V lost 10 bases and J lost 3, with 17 bases in between. The CDR3 consists of 14 residues. Combining the CDR3 with reference TRBV18 and TRBJ2-3 gives the whole variable domain NAGVMQNPRHLVRRRGQEARLRCSPMKGHSHVYWYRQLPEEGLKFMVYLQKENIIDESGMPKERFSAEFPKEGPSILRIQQVVRGDSAAYFCATNSRGATDTQYFGPGTRLTVL.

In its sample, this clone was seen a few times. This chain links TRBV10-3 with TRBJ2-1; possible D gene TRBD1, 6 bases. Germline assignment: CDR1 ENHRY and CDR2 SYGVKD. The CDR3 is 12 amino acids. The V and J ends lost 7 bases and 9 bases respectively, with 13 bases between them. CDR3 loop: CAIKTTGSEQFF. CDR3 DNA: TGTGCCATCAAGACGACAGGCAGTGAGCAGTTCTTC.

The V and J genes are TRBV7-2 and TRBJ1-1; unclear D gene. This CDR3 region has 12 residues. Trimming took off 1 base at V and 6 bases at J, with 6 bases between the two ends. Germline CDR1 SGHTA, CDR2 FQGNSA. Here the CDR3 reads CASSLDGPEAFF. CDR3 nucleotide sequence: TGTGCCAGCAGCTTAGACGGGCCTGAAGCTTTCTTT.

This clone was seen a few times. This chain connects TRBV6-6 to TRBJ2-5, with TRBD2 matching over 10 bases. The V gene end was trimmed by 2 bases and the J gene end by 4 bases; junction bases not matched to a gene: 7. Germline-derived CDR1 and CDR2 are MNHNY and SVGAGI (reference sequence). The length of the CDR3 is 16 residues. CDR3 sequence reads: CASSYVSGGARETQYF. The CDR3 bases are TGTGCCAGCAGTTACGTGAGCGGGGGGGCCAGAGAGACCCAGTACTTC.

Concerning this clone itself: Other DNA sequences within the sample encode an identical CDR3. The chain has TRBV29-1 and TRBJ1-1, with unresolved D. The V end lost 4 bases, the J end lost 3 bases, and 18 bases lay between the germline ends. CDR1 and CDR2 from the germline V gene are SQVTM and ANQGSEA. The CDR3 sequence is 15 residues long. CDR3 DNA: TGCAGCGTTGGAAACCTCATGGTTAGGGACACTGAAGCTTTCTTT. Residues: CSVGNLMVRDTEAFF.

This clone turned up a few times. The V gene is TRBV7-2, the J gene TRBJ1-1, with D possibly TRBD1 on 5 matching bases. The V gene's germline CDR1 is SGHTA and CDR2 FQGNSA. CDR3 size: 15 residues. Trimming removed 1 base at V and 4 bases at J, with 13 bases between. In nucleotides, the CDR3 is TGTGCCAGCAGCTTAGACCGCAGCCAGGGCACTGAAGCTTTCTTT. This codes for CASSLDRSQGTEAFF.

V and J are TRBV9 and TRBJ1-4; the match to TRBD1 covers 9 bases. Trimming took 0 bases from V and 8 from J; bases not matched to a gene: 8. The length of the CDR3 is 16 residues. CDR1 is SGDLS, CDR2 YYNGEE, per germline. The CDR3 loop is CASSVASGQGGEKLFF. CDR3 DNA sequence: TGTGCCAGCAGCGTAGCTTCGGGACAGGGTGGCGAAAAACTGTTTTTT. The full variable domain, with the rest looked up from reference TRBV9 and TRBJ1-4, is DSGVTQTPKHLITATGQRVTLRCSPRSGDLSVYWYQQSLDQGLQFLIQYYNGEERAKGNILERFSAQQFPDLHSELNLSSLELGDSALYFCASSVASGQGGEKLFFGSGTQLSVL.

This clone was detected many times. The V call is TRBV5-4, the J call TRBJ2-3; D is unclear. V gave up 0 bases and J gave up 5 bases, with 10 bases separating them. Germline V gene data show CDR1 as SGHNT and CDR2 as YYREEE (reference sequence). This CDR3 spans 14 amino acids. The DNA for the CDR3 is TGTGCCAGCAGCTTGGTGGGGATCAGAGATACGCAGTATTTT. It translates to CASSLVGIRDTQYF.

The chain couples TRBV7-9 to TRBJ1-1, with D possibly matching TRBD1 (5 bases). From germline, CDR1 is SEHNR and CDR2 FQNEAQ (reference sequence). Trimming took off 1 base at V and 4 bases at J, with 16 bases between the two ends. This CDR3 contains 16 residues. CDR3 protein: CASSLGEGRRRTEAFF. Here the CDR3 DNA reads TGTGCCAGCAGCTTAGGGGAGGGGCGGCGGCGCACTGAAGCTTTCTTT.